Sequencing of this T cell receptor beta chain was carried out in a study of T cell responses to AZD1222 COVID-19 vaccine. Some clones are missing from TCRdb's copy, which holds only in-frame ones; the method was immunoSEQ multiplex PCR. The repertoire has roughly 93,000 clones, roughly nine tenths of them found once; the top ten carry approximately 5%. Germline values: CDR1 SGHTA, CDR2 FQGNSA. V lost 5 bases to trimming and J lost 4 bases; unmatched junction nucleotides: 8. The CDR3 has 15 residues. The clonotype comes from an adult who received the AZD1222 COVID-19 vaccine. The input for sequencing was peripheral blood, taken 28 days after the second AZD1222 dose. The chain has TRBV7-2 and TRBJ1-2, with 9 nucleotides matching TRBD1. CDR3 loop: CASSTTGGEVYGYTF. CDR3 coding DNA: TGTGCCAGCAGCACTACAGGGGGCGAGGTCTATGGCTACACCTTC.